This TCR beta chain was captured by sequencing in a study of cytomegalovirus exposure and HLA in healthy donors. Study-wide results and limits: A cluster of highly shared sequence variants was likely a sequencing artifact. The study flagged about 160 TCR beta chains as cytomegalovirus-associated.

The CDR3 runs 14 residues. V lost 3 bases to trimming and J lost 3 bases, with 12 bases between them. Germline CDR1 LNHDA, CDR2 SQIVND (reference sequence). Comment on this clone: The antigen is not known.

Both 60 Vbeta primers and 13 Jbeta primers went into the PCR. Here immunoSEQ multiplex PCR was the method, and the copy in TCRdb shows in-frame clones only, minus some. The sample shows approximately 160,000 clones, 80% to 85% of them seen only once. The sequenced sample was PBMCs. The clonotype originates from a human donor in good health. The rearrangement links TRBV19 to TRBJ2-7; a possible D gene is TRBD2 (5 bases). Written as DNA, the CDR3 is TGTGCCAGTAGTATCCGGGGTCCCGGCTACGAGCAGTACTTC. Translating it yields CASSIRGPGYEQYF.